This T cell receptor (beta chain) was found in a study of radiotherapy plus CTLA-4 blockade in lung cancer. Assay used: immunoSEQ multiplex PCR; TCRdb lists only in-frame clones, some missing. The repertoire includes roughly 88,000 clones, about 80% of them detected once, and 0.65% to 0.9% sits in the top ten. The CDR3 runs 13 residues. The germline CDR1 and CDR2 sequences are GTSNPN and SVGIG (reference sequence). With 5 bases removed from V and 5 bases from J, the gap between germline ends came to 15 bases. This sample comprised peripheral blood, obtained from a patient treated with radiotherapy plus ipilimumab. This sequence joins TRBV30 and TRBJ2-5, with D perhaps being TRBD1 or TRBD2 (6 bases each). The sequence was collected from a human donor with non-small cell lung cancer who had stable disease on radiotherapy plus ipilimumab. The CDR3 loop reads CAWARRGAETQYF. In DNA, the CDR3 is TGTGCCTGGGCCCGAAGGGGGGCGGAGACCCAGTACTTC.